This T cell receptor (beta chain) was sequenced for a study of blood T cells in healthy people across ages. Whole-study findings and limits: Diversity of TCR beta per million T cells declined in a roughly linear way with age. PBMCs left unsorted prevented a conclusive naive versus antigen-experienced comparison.

Using a J-beta primer mix together with a sample-barcoded 5' primer, a second PCR was run for roughly 7 to 11 cycles. MiXCR was run by TCRdb on the 5' RACE reads, yielding one entry per CDR3 protein. The data hold 750,000 to 950,000 distinct CDR3 sequences, with 40% to 65% observed a single time. The table lists this clonotype with a few counts. Its antigen remains unidentified. Donors ranged from roughly 6 to 90 years old and were healthy Caucasians in Russia. The CDR3 loop spans 14 amino acids. Trimming left V 5 bases short and J 2 bases short, with 13 bases between. The sequenced material came from blood. The chain has TRBV12-3 or TRBV12-4 and TRBJ2-7; D may be TRBD1 (6 bases). The TCR sequence derives from a man at least 80 years old in good health. CDR3 amino acids: CASSQLQGTYEQYF. CDR3 DNA sequence: TGTGCCAGCAGTCAGCTACAGGGAACCTACGAGCAGTACTTC.